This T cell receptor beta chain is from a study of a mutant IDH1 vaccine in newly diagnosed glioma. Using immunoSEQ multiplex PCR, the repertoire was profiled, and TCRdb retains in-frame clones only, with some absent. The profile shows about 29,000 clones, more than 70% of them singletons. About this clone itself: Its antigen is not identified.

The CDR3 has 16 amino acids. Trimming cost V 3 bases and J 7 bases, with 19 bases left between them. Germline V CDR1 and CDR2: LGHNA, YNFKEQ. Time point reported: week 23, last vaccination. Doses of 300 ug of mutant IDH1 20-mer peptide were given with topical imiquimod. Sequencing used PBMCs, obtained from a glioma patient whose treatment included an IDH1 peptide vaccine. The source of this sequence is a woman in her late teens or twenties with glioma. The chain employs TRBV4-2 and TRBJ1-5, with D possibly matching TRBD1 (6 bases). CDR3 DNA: TGTGCCAGCAGCCAGAACGCAGGGGAGTTTAGGCAGCCCCAGCATTTT. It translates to CASSQNAGEFRQPQHF.